One sample yielded the 11 T cell receptor beta chains listed below, sequenced in a study of blood T cell repertoires in COVID-19. This table comes from immunoSEQ multiplex PCR, and its TCRdb copy is limited to in-frame clones, with some not included. This table has 20,000 to 30,000 clones, approximately 80% appearing once. Sequencing was carried out using peripheral blood. Receptor source: a man older than 75 with active or convalescent COVID-19.

CDR3 in amino acids: CASSPGLGFEAFF. The CDR3 nucleotides read TGCGCCAGCAGCCCGGGACTGGGTTTCGAAGCTTTCTTT. The V and J genes are TRBV5-1 and TRBJ1-1, with D tentatively TRBD1 (5 bases). CDR1 is SGHRS and CDR2 is YFSETQ in the germline V gene. The V and J ends lost 4 bases and 8 bases respectively, with 15 bases between them. This CDR3 is 13 amino acids long.

The V call is TRBV28, the J call TRBJ2-7; D gene unclear. V lost 6 bases and J 0 bases, leaving 6 bases between the germline ends. Germline V gene sequence: CDR1 MDHEN, CDR2 SYDVKM. The length of the CDR3 is 12 residues. CDR3 residues: CASSPSSYEQYF. The CDR3 coding sequence is TGTGCCAGCAGCCCGAGCTCCTACGAGCAGTACTTC.

The chain employs TRBV11-2 and TRBJ2-3, with 12 bases matching TRBD2. The germline V gene encodes CDR1 SGHAT and CDR2 FQNNGV. With V trimmed by 5 bases and J by 8 bases, 8 bases remained unmatched. The CDR3 runs 15 residues. CDR3 region: CASSPRLAGVGTQYF. In nucleotides, the CDR3 is TGTGCCAGCAGCCCCCGACTAGCGGGGGTGGGTACGCAGTATTTT.

This sequence joins TRBV6-5 and TRBJ2-3, with D possibly matching TRBD1 (6 bases). This CDR3 contains 13 residues. The V and J ends lost 5 bases and 6 bases respectively, with 12 bases between them. The V gene's germline CDR1 is MNHEY and CDR2 SVGAGI. CDR3 loop: CASSQGPWDTQYF. The CDR3 bases are TGTGCCAGCAGTCAGGGGCCCTGGGATACGCAGTATTTT.

The chain carries TRBV4-1 and TRBJ2-3, with TRBD2 matching 8 bases. Germline values: CDR1 MGHRA, CDR2 YSYEKL. V dropped 4 bases and J dropped 0; count of bases not matched to a gene: 6. The CDR3 loop spans 16 amino acids. The CDR3 DNA sequence: TGCGCCAGCAGCCCAGTACTAGCGGCTAGCACAGATACGCAGTATTTT. Translation: CASSPVLAASTDTQYF.

The V call is TRBV7-8, the J call TRBJ2-6; 7 positions agree with TRBD1. The junction had 7 bases not matched to a gene; V was cut back by 5 bases and J by 3 bases. CDR3 size: 16 residues. The germline V gene has CDR1 SGHVS and CDR2 FQNEAQ. CDR3: CASSNDRDIGANVLTF. The CDR3 DNA is TGTGCCAGCAGCAATGACAGGGACATTGGGGCCAACGTCCTGACTTTC.

The chain links TRBV25-1 to TRBJ1-2; D perhaps matches TRBD1 (6 bases). Germline V CDR1 and CDR2: MGHDK, SYGVNS. V was clipped by 4 bases and J by 0 bases, with 21 bases between them. The CDR3 spans 18 residues. In DNA, the CDR3 is TGTGCCAGCAGTGCTAATTTAGGGACATATATCTCTAACTATGGCTACACCTTC. Translating gives CASSANLGTYISNYGYTF.

The V gene is TRBV5-8, the J gene TRBJ1-3, with 7 bases identical to TRBD1. Germline loops: CDR1 SGHTS, CDR2 YDEGEE. CDR3 length equals 15 residues. J lost 2 bases, V lost 4 bases, and 6 bases had no gene match. The CDR3 reads CASSASRGPGNTIYF. DNA for the CDR3: TGTGCCAGCAGCGCATCGAGGGGGCCTGGAAACACCATATATTTT.

This clone was seen a handful of times. DNA of the CDR3: TGTGCCAGCAGCTTACGACTAGCGGGATACAATGAGCAGTTCTTC. Encoded protein: CASSLRLAGYNEQFF. The rearrangement joins TRBV7-8 to TRBJ2-1; TRBD2 aligns across 11 bases. The CDR3 contains 15 residues. The junction had 1 base not matched to a gene; V was cut back by 2 bases and J by 4 bases. CDR1 is SGHVS, CDR2 FQNEAQ, per germline.

CDR3 nucleotides: TGTGCCATCAGTGAGTCGATACTAGCGGGGGAGGTTGCAGCGGAGACCCAGTACTTC. It specifies CAISESILAGEVAAETQYF. V and J are TRBV10-3 and TRBJ2-5; TRBD2 matches 11 bases. V gave up 0 bases and J gave up 5 bases; unmatched junction bases: 14. CDR1 and CDR2 from the germline V gene are ENHRY and SYGVKD. This CDR3 has 19 residues.

The CDR3 protein is CASSKGDRYNEQFF. The CDR3 nucleotides read TGTGCCAGCAGCAAAGGGGACAGATACAATGAGCAGTTCTTC. The rearrangement links TRBV21-1 to TRBJ2-1; TRBD1, as called in the table, went unchecked against the DNA. TRBV21-1 is assigned pseudogene status. The CDR3 consists of 14 residues.